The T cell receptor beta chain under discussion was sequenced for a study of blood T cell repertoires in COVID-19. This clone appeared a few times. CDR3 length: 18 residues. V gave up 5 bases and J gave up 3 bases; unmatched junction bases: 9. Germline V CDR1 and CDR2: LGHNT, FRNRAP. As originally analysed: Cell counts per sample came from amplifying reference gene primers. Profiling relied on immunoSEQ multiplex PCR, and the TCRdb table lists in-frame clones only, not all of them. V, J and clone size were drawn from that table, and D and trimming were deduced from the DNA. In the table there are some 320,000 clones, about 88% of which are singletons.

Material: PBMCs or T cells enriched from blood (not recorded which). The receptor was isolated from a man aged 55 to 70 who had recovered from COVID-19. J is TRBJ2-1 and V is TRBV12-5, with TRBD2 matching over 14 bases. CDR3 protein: CASGPGTSGRVNYNEQFF. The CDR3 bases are TGTGCTAGTGGTCCCGGGACTAGCGGGAGAGTCAACTACAATGAGCAGTTCTTC. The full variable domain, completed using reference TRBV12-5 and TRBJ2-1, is DARVTQTPRHKVTEMGQEVTMRCQPILGHNTVFWYRQTMMQGLELLAYFRNRAPLDDSGMPKDRFSAEMPDATLATLKIQPSEPRDSAVYFCASGPGTSGRVNYNEQFFGPGTRLTVL.